The entry below gives a single T cell receptor beta chain sequence along with its context. Authors' methods: Amplification with reference gene primers provided the estimates of nucleated cell counts. Assay: immunoSEQ multiplex PCR; the TCRdb copy retains only in-frame clones and omits some. That table supplies the V and J calls and clone size; D and trimming were determined from the DNA. The table includes 150,000 or so clones, around four fifths detected once. This sample stems from a study of blood T cell repertoires in COVID-19. Study in general: From the United States, Italy and Spain came samples of acute and convalescent COVID-19. PBMCs, B-cell-depleted T cells, or T cells were the source of the cDNA or gDNA that made up the material.

The sample comprised peripheral blood. This clonotype was sampled from a human donor in a cohort sampled during active COVID-19.

The CDR3 sequence: CASSPLSPNTGELFF. Here the CDR3 DNA reads TGCGCCAGCAGCCCCTTAAGCCCAAACACCGGGGAGCTGTTTTTT. The chain employs TRBV4-1 and TRBJ2-2; no definite D call. Trimming left V 4 bases short and J 2 bases short, with 11 bases between. This CDR3 comprises 15 residues. CDR1 and CDR2 (germline): MGHRA, YSYEKL.